This T cell receptor beta chain was recovered during a study of cytomegalovirus exposure and HLA in healthy donors. It was with 60 Vbeta and 13 Jbeta primers that the PCR ran. The data were produced by immunoSEQ multiplex PCR, yet TCRdb's version contains in-frame clones alone and is incomplete. There are about 98,000 clones in the sample; under 85% occur only once, and roughly 9.7% lies in the top ten. The source is a man younger than 30 in good health and CMV-seropositive. Material for sequencing was PBMCs.

The CDR3 DNA reads as TGTGCCAGCAGGATAGACAGGCTAGGTTCACCCCTCCACTTT. It translates to CASRIDRLGSPLHF. V and J are TRBV7-8 and TRBJ1-6; tentatively, D is TRBD1 (6 bases). V was cut by 6 bases and J by 9 bases, with 15 bases left in between. Germline V gene data show CDR1 as SGHVS and CDR2 as FQNEAQ. The CDR3 is 14 amino acids.